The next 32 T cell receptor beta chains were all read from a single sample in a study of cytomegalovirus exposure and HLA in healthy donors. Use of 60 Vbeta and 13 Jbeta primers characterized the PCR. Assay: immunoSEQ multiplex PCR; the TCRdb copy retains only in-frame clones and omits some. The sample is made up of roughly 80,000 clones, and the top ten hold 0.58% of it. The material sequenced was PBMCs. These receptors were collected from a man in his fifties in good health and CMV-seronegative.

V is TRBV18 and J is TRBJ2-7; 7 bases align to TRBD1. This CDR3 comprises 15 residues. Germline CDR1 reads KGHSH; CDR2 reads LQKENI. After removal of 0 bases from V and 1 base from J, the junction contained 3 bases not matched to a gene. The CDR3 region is CASSPPLTGSYEQYF. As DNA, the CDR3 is TGTGCCAGCTCACCACCGTTGACAGGGTCCTACGAGCAGTACTTC.

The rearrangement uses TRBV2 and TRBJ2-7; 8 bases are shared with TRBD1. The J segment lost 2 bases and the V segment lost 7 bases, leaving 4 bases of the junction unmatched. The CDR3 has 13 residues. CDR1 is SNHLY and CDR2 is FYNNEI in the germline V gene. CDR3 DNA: TGTGCCAGCACAGGACAGGGAACCTACGAGCAGTACTTC. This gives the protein CASTGQGTYEQYF.

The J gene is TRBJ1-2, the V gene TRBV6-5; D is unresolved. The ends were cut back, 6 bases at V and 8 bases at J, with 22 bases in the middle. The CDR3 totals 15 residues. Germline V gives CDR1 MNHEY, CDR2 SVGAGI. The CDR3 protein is CASSPQGGSPWGYTF. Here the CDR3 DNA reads TGTGCCAGCAGCCCTCAAGGAGGGAGCCCTTGGGGCTACACCTTC.

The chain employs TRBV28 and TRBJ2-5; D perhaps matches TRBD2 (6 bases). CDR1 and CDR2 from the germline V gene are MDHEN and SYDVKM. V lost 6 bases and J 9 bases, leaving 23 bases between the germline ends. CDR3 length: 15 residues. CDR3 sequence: CASSKMGGGLGAQYF. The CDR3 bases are TGTGCCAGCAGCAAAATGGGAGGAGGATTGGGGGCCCAGTACTTC.

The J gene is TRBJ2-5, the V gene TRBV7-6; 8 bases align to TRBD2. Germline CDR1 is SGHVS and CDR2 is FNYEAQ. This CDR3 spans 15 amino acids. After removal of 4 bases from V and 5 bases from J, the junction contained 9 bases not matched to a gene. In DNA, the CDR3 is TGTGCCAGCAGCTCGGCGGGCGGGGGGTCCGAGACCCAGTACTTC. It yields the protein CASSSAGGGSETQYF.

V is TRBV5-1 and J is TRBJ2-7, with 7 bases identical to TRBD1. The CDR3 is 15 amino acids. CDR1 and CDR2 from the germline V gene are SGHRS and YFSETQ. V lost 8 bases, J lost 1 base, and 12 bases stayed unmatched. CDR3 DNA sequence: TGCGCCAGTCGTACAGGGGAAGCGAGGTCCTACGAGCAGTACTTC. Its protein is CASRTGEARSYEQYF.

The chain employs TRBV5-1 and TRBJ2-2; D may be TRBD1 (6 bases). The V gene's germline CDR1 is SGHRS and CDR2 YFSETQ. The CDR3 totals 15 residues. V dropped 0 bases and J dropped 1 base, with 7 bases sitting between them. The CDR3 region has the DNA TGCGCCAGCAGCTTGGAGGGACAGAACACCGGGGAGCTGTTTTTT. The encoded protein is CASSLEGQNTGELFF.

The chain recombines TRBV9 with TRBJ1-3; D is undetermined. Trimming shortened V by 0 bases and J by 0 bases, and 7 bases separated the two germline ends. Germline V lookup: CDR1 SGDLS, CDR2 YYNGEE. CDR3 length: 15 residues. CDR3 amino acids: CASSVAGSSGNTIYF. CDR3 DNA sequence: TGTGCCAGCAGCGTAGCGGGGTCCTCTGGAAACACCATATATTTT.

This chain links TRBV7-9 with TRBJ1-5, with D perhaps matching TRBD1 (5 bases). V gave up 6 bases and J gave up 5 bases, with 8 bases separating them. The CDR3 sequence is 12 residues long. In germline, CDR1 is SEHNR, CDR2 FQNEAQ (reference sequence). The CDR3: CASRKGDQPQHF. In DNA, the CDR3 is TGTGCCAGCAGGAAAGGGGATCAGCCCCAGCATTTT.

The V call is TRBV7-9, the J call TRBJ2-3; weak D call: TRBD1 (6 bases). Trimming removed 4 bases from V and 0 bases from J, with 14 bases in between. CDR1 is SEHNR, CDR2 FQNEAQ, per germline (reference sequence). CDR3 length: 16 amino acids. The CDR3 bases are TGTGCCAGCAGCTGGGGGCGCAAAGTTAGCACAGATACGCAGTATTTT. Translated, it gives CASSWGRKVSTDTQYF.

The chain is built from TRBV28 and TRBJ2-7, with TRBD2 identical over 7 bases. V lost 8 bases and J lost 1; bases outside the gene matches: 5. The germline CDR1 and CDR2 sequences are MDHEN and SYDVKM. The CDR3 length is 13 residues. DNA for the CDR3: TGTGCCAGCGGGGGGGGTAGATCCTACGAGCAGTACTTC. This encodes CASGGGRSYEQYF.

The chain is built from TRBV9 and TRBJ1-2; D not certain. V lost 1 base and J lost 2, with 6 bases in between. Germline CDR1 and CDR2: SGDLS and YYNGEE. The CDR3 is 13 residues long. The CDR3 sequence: CASSVSENYGYTF. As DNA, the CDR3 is TGTGCCAGCAGCGTAAGCGAAAACTATGGCTACACCTTC.

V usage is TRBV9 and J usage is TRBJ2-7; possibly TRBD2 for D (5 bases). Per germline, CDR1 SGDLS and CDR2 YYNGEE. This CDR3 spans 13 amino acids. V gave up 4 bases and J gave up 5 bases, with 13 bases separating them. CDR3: CASSQTLVDEQYF. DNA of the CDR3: TGTGCCAGCAGCCAAACACTAGTCGACGAGCAGTACTTC.

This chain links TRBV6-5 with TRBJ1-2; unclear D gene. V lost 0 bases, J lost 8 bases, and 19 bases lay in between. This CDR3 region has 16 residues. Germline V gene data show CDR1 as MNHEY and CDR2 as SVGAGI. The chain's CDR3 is CASSYSRSLASRGYTF. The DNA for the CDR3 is TGTGCCAGCAGTTACTCGAGATCGCTAGCATCGCGGGGCTACACCTTC.

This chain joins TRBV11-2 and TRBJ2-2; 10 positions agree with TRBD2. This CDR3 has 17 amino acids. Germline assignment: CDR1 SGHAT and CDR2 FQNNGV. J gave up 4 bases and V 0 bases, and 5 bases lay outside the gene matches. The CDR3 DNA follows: TGTGCCAGCAGCTTAGATTCTAGGACTAGCGGCACCGGGGAGCTGTTTTTT. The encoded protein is CASSLDSRTSGTGELFF. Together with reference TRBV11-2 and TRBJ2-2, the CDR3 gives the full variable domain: EAGVAQSPRYKIIEKRQSVAFWCNPISGHATLYWYQQILGQGPKLLIQFQNNGVVDDSQLPKDRFSAERLKGVDSTLKIQPAKLEDSAVYLCASSLDSRTSGTGELFFGEGSRLTVL.

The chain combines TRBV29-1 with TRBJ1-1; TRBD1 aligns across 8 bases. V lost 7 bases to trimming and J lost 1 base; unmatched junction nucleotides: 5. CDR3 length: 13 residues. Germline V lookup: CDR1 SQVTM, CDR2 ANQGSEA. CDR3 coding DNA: TGCAGCGGGAAAGGACAGGGGAACACTGAAGCTTTCTTT. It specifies CSGKGQGNTEAFF.

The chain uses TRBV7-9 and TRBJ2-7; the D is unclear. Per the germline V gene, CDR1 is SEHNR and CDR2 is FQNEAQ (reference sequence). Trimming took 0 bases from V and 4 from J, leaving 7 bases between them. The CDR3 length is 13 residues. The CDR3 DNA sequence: TGTGCCAGCAGCTTAGCTTACGGGTACGAGCAGTACTTC. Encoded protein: CASSLAYGYEQYF.

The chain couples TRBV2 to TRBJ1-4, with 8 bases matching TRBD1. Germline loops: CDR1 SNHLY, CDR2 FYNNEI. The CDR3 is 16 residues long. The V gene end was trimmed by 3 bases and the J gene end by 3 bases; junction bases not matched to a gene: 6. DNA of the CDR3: TGTGCCAGCAGTGACCTAGGACAGGGTGCTAATGAAAAACTGTTTTTT. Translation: CASSDLGQGANEKLFF.

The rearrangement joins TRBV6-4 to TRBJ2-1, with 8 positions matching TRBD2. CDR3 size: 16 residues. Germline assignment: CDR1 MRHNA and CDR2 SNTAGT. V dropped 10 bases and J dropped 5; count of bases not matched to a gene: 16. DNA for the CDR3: TGTGCCATCCTTCCGGGTATATGGCGGGGGGACAATGAGCAGTTCTTC. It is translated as CAILPGIWRGDNEQFF.

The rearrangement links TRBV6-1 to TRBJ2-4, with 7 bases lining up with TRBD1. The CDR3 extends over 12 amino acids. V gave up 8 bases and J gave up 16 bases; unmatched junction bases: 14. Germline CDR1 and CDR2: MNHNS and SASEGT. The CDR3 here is CASRLPPGQTYF. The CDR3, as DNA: TGTGCCAGCCGGCTCCCGCCGGGACAGACTTACTTC.

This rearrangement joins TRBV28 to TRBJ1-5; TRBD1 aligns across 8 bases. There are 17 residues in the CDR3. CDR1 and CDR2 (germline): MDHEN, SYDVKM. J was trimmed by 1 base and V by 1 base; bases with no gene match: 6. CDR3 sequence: CASSLYAWTGSNQPQHF. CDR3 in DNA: TGTGCCAGCAGTTTATACGCCTGGACAGGGAGCAATCAGCCCCAGCATTTT.

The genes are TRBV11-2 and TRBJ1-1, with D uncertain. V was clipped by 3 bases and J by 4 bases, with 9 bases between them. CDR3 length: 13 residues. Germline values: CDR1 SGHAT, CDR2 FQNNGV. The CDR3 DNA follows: TGTGCCAGCAGCTTCCCTGGGCCCACTGAAGCTTTCTTT. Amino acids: CASSFPGPTEAFF.

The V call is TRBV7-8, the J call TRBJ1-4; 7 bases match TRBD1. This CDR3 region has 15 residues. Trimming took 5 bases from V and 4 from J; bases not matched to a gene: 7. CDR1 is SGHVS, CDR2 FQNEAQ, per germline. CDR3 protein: CASSPTGARNEKLFF. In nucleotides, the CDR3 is TGTGCCAGCAGCCCAACAGGGGCACGTAATGAAAAACTGTTTTTT. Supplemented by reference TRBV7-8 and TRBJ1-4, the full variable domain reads GAGVSQSPRYKVAKRGQDVALRCDPISGHVSLFWYQQALGQGPEFLTYFQNEAQLDKSGLPSDRFFAERPEGSVSTLKIQRTQQEDSAVYLCASSPTGARNEKLFFGSGTQLSVL.

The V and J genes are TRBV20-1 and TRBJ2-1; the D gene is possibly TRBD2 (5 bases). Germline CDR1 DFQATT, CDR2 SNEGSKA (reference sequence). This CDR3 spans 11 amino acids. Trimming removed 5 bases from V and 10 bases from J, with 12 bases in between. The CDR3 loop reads CSAPLAGEQFF. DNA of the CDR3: TGCAGTGCTCCCCTGGCGGGCGAGCAGTTCTTC.

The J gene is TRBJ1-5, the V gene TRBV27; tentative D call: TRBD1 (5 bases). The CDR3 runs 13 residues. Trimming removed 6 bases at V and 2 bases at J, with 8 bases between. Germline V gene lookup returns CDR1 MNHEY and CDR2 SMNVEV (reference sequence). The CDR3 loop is CASSTTGNQPQHF. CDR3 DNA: TGTGCCAGCAGCACGACAGGCAATCAGCCCCAGCATTTT.

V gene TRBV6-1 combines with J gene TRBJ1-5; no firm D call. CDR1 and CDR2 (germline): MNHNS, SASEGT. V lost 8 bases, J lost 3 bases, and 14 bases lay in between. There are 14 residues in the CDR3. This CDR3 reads CASAPQEANQPQHF. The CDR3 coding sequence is TGTGCCAGCGCGCCTCAGGAGGCCAATCAGCCCCAGCATTTT.

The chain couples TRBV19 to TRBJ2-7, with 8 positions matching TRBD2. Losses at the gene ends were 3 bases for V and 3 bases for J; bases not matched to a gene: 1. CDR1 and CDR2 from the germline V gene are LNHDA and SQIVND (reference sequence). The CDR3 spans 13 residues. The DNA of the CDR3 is TGTGCCAGTAGTATTAGCGGGGTCTACGAGCAGTACTTC. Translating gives CASSISGVYEQYF.

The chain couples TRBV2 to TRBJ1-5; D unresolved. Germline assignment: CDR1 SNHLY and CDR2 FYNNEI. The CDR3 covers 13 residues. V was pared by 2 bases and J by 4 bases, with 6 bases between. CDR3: CASSELENQPQHF. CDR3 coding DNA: TGTGCCAGCAGTGAATTGGAGAATCAGCCCCAGCATTTT. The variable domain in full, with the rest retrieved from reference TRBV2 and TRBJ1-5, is EPEVTQTPSHQVTQMGQEVILRCVPISNHLYFYWYRQILGQKVEFLVSFYNNEISEKSEIFDDQFSVERPDGSNFTLKIRSTKLEDSAMYFCASSELENQPQHFGDGTRLSIL.

The CDR3 coding sequence is TGTGCCAGCAGTGCATCGATGGGAGGATATAGCAATCAGCCCCAGCATTTT. Translated, it gives CASSASMGGYSNQPQHF. V is TRBV27 and J is TRBJ1-5; no definite D call. Germline values: CDR1 MNHEY, CDR2 SMNVEV (reference sequence). The CDR3 sequence is 17 residues long. Trimming cost V 5 bases and J 0 bases, with 17 bases left between them.

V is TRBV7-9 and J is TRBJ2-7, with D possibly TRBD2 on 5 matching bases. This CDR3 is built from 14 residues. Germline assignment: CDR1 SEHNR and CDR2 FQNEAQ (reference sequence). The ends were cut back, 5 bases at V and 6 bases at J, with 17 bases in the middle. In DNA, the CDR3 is TGTGCCAGCAGCCTAGGGAGCGAGGTGGGCGAGCAGTACTTC. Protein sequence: CASSLGSEVGEQYF. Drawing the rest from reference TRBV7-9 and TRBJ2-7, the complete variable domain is DTGVSQNPRHKITKRGQNVTFRCDPISEHNRLYWYRQTLGQGPEFLTYFQNEAQLEKSRLLSDRFSAERPKGSFSTLEIQRTEQGDSAMYLCASSLGSEVGEQYFGPGTRLTVT.

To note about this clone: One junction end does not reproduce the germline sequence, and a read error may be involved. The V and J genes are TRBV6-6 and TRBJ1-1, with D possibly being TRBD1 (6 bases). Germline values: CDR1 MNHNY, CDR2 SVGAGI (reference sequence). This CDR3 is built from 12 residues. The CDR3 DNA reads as TGCTCAGGGGAATCGGCGAACACTGAAGCTTTCTTT. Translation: CSGESANTEAFF.

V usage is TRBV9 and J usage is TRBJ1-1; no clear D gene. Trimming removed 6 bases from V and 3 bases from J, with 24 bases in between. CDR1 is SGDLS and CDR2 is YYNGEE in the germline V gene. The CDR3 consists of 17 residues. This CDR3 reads CASIPRGLLQEHTEAFF. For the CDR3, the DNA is TGTGCCAGCATCCCACGGGGATTACTACAAGAACACACTGAAGCTTTCTTT.